A single sample is the source of the 31 T cell receptor beta chains below, sequenced in a study of blood T cells in healthy people across ages. For the second PCR, which ran for roughly 6 to 12 cycles, a sample-barcoded 5' primer and a J-beta primer mix were used. Each CDR3 protein is one row after TCRdb ran MiXCR on the 5' RACE reads. This sample has about 780,000 distinct CDR3 sequences, with under 30% found just once. Separately, the same data were catalogued under a study of T cells of mothers and their children.

The sequencing sample was made of blood. All receptors derive from a boy younger than 18 in good health.

V is TRBV6-1 and J is TRBJ2-1; maybe TRBD2 (6 bases). V lost 6 bases and J lost 1, with 13 bases in between. The CDR3 runs 15 residues. Germline CDR1 reads MNHNS; CDR2 reads SASEGT. The CDR3 region has the DNA TGTGCCAGCAGCTATCCGGGGGAGTCCTACAATGAGCAGTTCTTC. As protein: CASSYPGESYNEQFF.

This chain connects TRBV5-1 to TRBJ2-3; D gene ambiguous. The CDR3 is 14 residues long. Germline V CDR1 and CDR2: SGHRS, YFSETQ. V shed 4 bases and J shed 3 bases, with 12 bases lying between them. For the CDR3, the DNA is TGCGCCAGCAGCCTATTGGGCCTAACAGATACGCAGTATTTT. Amino acids: CASSLLGLTDTQYF. Full variable domain (rest looked up from reference TRBV5-1 and TRBJ2-3): KAGVTQTPRYLIKTRGQQVTLSCSPISGHRSVSWYQQTPGQGLQFLFEYFSETQRNKGNFPGRFSGRQFSNSRSEMNVSTLELGDSALYLCASSLLGLTDTQYFGPGTRLTVL.

This clonotype has a handful of counts. This chain joins TRBV6-6 and TRBJ2-1; D uncertain. Looked up from germline, CDR1 is MNHNY and CDR2 is SVGAGI (reference sequence). This CDR3 is built from 12 residues. V was shortened by 0 bases and J by 9 bases, with 6 bases between the two germline ends. The CDR3 is CASSYSVTEQFF. CDR3 DNA: TGTGCCAGCAGTTACTCCGTCACTGAGCAGTTCTTC.

The V call is TRBV11-2, the J call TRBJ2-1; 12 nucleotides agree with TRBD1. The CDR3 contains 16 residues. Germline assignment: CDR1 SGHAT and CDR2 FQNNGV. Trimming removed 3 bases from V and 8 bases from J; junction bases left unmatched: 8. CDR3 protein: CASSFPGQGAWDEQFF. In DNA form, the CDR3 reads TGTGCCAGCAGCTTTCCGGGACAGGGGGCATGGGATGAGCAGTTCTTC.

The V call is TRBV6-6, the J call TRBJ1-2; TRBD1 matches at 10 bases. V lost 4 bases to trimming and J lost 4 bases; unmatched junction nucleotides: 6. The germline V gene has CDR1 MNHNY and CDR2 SVGAGI (reference sequence). There are 15 residues in the CDR3. This CDR3 is CASSSHGTGAYGYTF. Written as DNA, the CDR3 is TGTGCCAGCAGTTCCCACGGGACAGGGGCCTATGGCTACACCTTC.

This clonotype has at least ten counts. This rearrangement joins TRBV5-1 to TRBJ2-7; TRBD2 aligns across 14 bases. In germline, CDR1 is SGHRS, CDR2 YFSETQ. Germline trimming cut 0 bases from V and 0 bases from J; bases unmatched to any gene: 2. The CDR3 consists of 17 residues. The CDR3 region is CASSLEGTSGGSYEQYF. CDR3 nucleotides: TGCGCCAGCAGCTTGGAGGGGACTAGCGGGGGCTCCTACGAGCAGTACTTC.

This clonotype appeared a few times. The chain has TRBV5-1 and TRBJ1-1; D gene ambiguous. This CDR3 is 16 amino acids long. Between the trimmed V and J ends, which lost 0 bases and 0 bases, there was a span of 12 bases. Germline V gene data show CDR1 as SGHRS and CDR2 as YFSETQ. CDR3 region: CASSLAVFGVNTEAFF. CDR3 DNA sequence: TGCGCCAGCAGCTTGGCCGTGTTTGGGGTGAACACTGAAGCTTTCTTT.

This clonotype has only a few counts. CDR3 sequence reads: CAITRDSQETQYF. The CDR3 DNA reads as TGTGCCATCACCAGGGACAGCCAAGAGACCCAGTACTTC. This sequence joins TRBV10-3 and TRBJ2-5; 7 nucleotides match TRBD1. Germline V gene sequence: CDR1 ENHRY, CDR2 SYGVKD. V gave up 7 bases and J gave up 1 base; unmatched junction bases: 3. The CDR3 runs to 13 residues.

V is TRBV20-1 and J is TRBJ2-1; D might be TRBD2 (7 bases). The tail of the sequence fits TRBJ2-7 better, so the J call may be wrong. This CDR3 is 14 amino acids long. CDR1 is DFQATT, CDR2 SNEGSKA, per germline (reference sequence). The CDR3 loop reads CSALGGGGTYEQYF. CDR3 bases: TGCAGTGCCTTAGGAGGGGGGGGCACGTACGAGCAGTACTTC.

This clonotype was counted only a few times. J is TRBJ2-5 and V is TRBV30; D is unclear. The CDR3 is 10 amino acids. V was cut by 5 bases and J by 4 bases, with 5 bases left in between. CDR1 GTSNPN and CDR2 SVGIG come from the germline V gene (reference sequence). The CDR3 region has the DNA TGTGCCTGGGGTCCAGAGACCCAGTACTTC. Residues: CAWGPETQYF.

The rearrangement uses TRBV2 and TRBJ2-3; 11 nucleotides agree with TRBD2. Looked up from germline, CDR1 is SNHLY and CDR2 is FYNNEI. V lost 6 bases, J lost 6 bases, and 11 bases stayed unmatched. CDR3 length: 16 residues. CDR3 sequence reads: CASRASVAGGRDTQYF. Here the CDR3 DNA reads TGTGCCAGCAGGGCCTCGGTAGCGGGGGGGCGTGATACGCAGTATTTT.

This clonotype appeared a few times. The chain has TRBV7-6 and TRBJ2-1; D call uncertain. The CDR3 contains 16 residues. Germline assignment: CDR1 SGHVS and CDR2 FNYEAQ. V dropped 1 base and J dropped 1 base, with 11 bases sitting between them. CDR3 in DNA: TGTGCCAGCAGCTTAGAAGTGACAAGTTCCTACAATGAGCAGTTCTTC. Translated, it gives CASSLEVTSSYNEQFF.

This chain links TRBV12-3 or TRBV12-4 with TRBJ2-5; D not resolved. The CDR3 sequence is 11 residues long. V shed 10 bases and J shed 0 bases, with 6 bases lying between them. The CDR3 sequence is CATHYQETQYF. Here the CDR3 DNA reads TGTGCCACCCATTACCAAGAGACCCAGTACTTC.

The sample holds a few counts of this clonotype. The chain carries TRBV6-5 and TRBJ1-2, with D tentatively TRBD1 (6 bases). This CDR3 is 13 amino acids long. V was cut by 2 bases and J by 4 bases, with 8 bases left in between. Germline values: CDR1 MNHEY, CDR2 SVGAGI. CDR3: CASSYDRTYGYTF. CDR3 nucleotide sequence: TGTGCCAGCAGTTACGACAGGACCTATGGCTACACCTTC.

This clonotype came up a few times. V usage is TRBV11-2 and J usage is TRBJ2-3; D might be TRBD2 (5 bases). Germline CDR1 is SGHAT and CDR2 is FQNNGV. The CDR3 spans 16 residues. Trimming removed 5 bases from V and 0 bases from J, with 15 bases in between. In nucleotides, the CDR3 is TGTGCCAGCAGCCTCCTAGGCGGACTTAGCACAGATACGCAGTATTTT. Translation: CASSLLGGLSTDTQYF.

This clonotype was counted many times. The CDR3 region has the DNA TGTGCCAGCAGCCAAGGGGTTAGCGGGGGCCCCTCCTACAATGAGCAGTTCTTC. Its translation is CASSQGVSGGPSYNEQFF. The V call is TRBV4-2, the J call TRBJ2-1; 9 nucleotides agree with TRBD2. J gave up 0 bases and V 1 base, and 7 bases lay outside the gene matches. Germline V lookup: CDR1 LGHNA, CDR2 YNFKEQ. There are 18 residues in the CDR3.

The rearrangement uses TRBV20-1 and TRBJ1-2; D not resolved. The CDR3 is made up of 12 amino acids. V was clipped by 0 bases and J by 8 bases, with 10 bases between them. The V gene's germline CDR1 is DFQATT and CDR2 SNEGSKA (reference sequence). The CDR3 loop reads CSARDEAGGYTF. CDR3 DNA: TGCAGTGCTAGAGATGAGGCGGGCGGCTACACCTTC.

Worth noting for this clonotype: An end of the junction does not agree with germline; a read error may underlie this. This chain links TRBV7-7 with TRBJ2-5, with 12 bases identical to TRBD2. The length of the CDR3 is 16 residues. The germline V gene encodes CDR1 SSHAT and CDR2 FNYEAQ (reference sequence). The CDR3 DNA reads TGTGCTAGCAGCCCTCAGACTAGCGGGGGCCAAGAGACCCAGTACTTC. Its protein product is CASSPQTSGGQETQYF.

The table lists this clonotype with a few counts. The genes are TRBV9 and TRBJ2-5, with D uncertain. This CDR3 comprises 15 residues. The V end was cut by 0 bases, the J end by 5 bases, with 14 bases between. CDR1 SGDLS and CDR2 YYNGEE come from the germline V gene. For the CDR3, the DNA is TGTGCCAGCAGCGTAGAGGGCCTCTATCGGGAGACCCAGTACTTC. It codes for CASSVEGLYRETQYF.

This clonotype was picked up many times. V and J are TRBV5-5 and TRBJ2-2; D ambiguous. The germline CDR1 and CDR2 sequences are SGHKS and YYEKEE (reference sequence). The CDR3 totals 13 residues. V was clipped by 2 bases and J by 16 bases, with 18 bases between them. CDR3 amino acids: CASSLTQQVTPFF. The CDR3 DNA is TGTGCCAGCAGCTTAACGCAGCAGGTGACTCCGTTTTTT. The complete variable domain, with remaining parts taken from reference TRBV5-5 and TRBJ2-2, reads DAGVTQSPTHLIKTRGQQVTLRCSPISGHKSVSWYQQVLGQGPQFIFQYYEKEERGRGNFPDRFSARQFPNYSSELNVNALLLGDSALYLCASSLTQQVTPFFGEGSRLTVL.

The gene calls are TRBV7-2 and TRBJ1-1, with 9 bases that match TRBD1. Germline-derived CDR1 and CDR2 are SGHTA and FQGNSA. Trimming took 5 bases from V and 5 from J; bases not matched to a gene: 18. CDR3 length equals 18 residues. In DNA form, the CDR3 reads TGTGCCAGCAGCGAGATCGGACAGGGGACAACGAGGGGTACTGAAGCTTTCTTT. Translation gives CASSEIGQGTTRGTEAFF. Together with reference TRBV7-2 and TRBJ1-1, the CDR3 gives the full variable domain: GAGVSQSPSNKVTEKGKDVELRCDPISGHTALYWYRQSLGQGLEFLIYFQGNSAPDKSGLPSDRFSAERTGGSVSTLTIQRTQQEDSAVYLCASSEIGQGTTRGTEAFFGQGTRLTVV.

Worth noting for this clonotype: Relative to the germline gene, one junction end is altered; a read error may explain this. CDR3: CSASSQSNYAYTF. CDR3 nucleotide sequence: TGCAGTGCTAGTAGTCAGTCTAACTATGCCTACACCTTC. This rearrangement joins TRBV20-1 to TRBJ1-2; D call uncertain. The germline CDR1 and CDR2 sequences are DFQATT and SNEGSKA (reference sequence). The CDR3 runs 13 residues.

This clonotype was counted between two and nine times. The V call is TRBV12-3 or TRBV12-4, the J call TRBJ2-5; 15 bases are a match to TRBD2. J lost 0 bases, V lost 5 bases, and 4 bases had no gene match. This CDR3 spans 17 amino acids. CDR3 amino acids: CASSAGTSGGYQETQYF. CDR3 DNA: TGTGCCAGCAGTGCCGGGACTAGCGGGGGGTACCAAGAGACCCAGTACTTC.

This clonotype was recorded a few times. The genes are TRBV5-1 and TRBJ1-2, with a possible D match to TRBD1 (5 bases). V lost 0 bases, J lost 4 bases, and 7 bases lay in between. This CDR3 spans 13 amino acids. The germline V gene encodes CDR1 SGHRS and CDR2 YFSETQ. For the CDR3, the DNA is TGCGCCAGCAGCTTGGAACAGGCCTATGGCTACACCTTC. It specifies CASSLEQAYGYTF.

This clonotype has a handful of counts. This rearrangement joins TRBV6-9 to TRBJ2-1; 7 bases match TRBD2. The CDR3 is 16 amino acids. Trimming cost V 5 bases and J 0 bases; bases outside gene matches: 7. Germline-derived CDR1 and CDR2 are MNHGY and SVAAGI. In DNA form, the CDR3 reads TGTGCCAGCAGTCCTACTAGCGTCTACTCCTACAATGAGCAGTTCTTC. As protein: CASSPTSVYSYNEQFF.

This clonotype was seen repeatedly, ten times or more. The chain joins TRBV7-2 to TRBJ2-5; a possible D gene is TRBD1 (6 bases). The V end was cut by 4 bases, the J end by 2 bases, with 11 bases between. Germline CDR1 SGHTA, CDR2 FQGNSA. This CDR3 has 14 amino acids. The CDR3 nucleotides are TGTGCCAGCAGCTATAATAGGGGGCAAGAGACCCAGTACTTC. Residues: CASSYNRGQETQYF.

The chain uses TRBV7-9 and TRBJ1-5, with 8 bases that match TRBD1. CDR3 size: 14 residues. After removal of 4 bases from V and 6 bases from J, the junction contained 5 bases not matched to a gene. Germline assignment: CDR1 SEHNR and CDR2 FQNEAQ (reference sequence). The CDR3 coding sequence is TGTGCCAGCAGCTCTACAGGGGGGATTCAGCCCCAGCATTTT. Its protein product is CASSSTGGIQPQHF.

The table lists this clonotype with a count of one. The chain is built from TRBV27 and TRBJ2-4; a weak D match, TRBD2 (5 bases). V lost 11 bases and J lost 0, with 14 bases in between. The CDR3 sequence is 14 residues long. Germline V gene data show CDR1 as MNHEY and CDR2 as SMNVEV (reference sequence). The CDR3 bases are TGTGCCTGCACAGAACGGGAAGCCAAAAACATTCAGTACTTC. Amino acids: CACTEREAKNIQYF.

This clonotype occurred a few times. The chain uses TRBV6-5 and TRBJ1-3; D remains ambiguous. Germline-derived CDR1 and CDR2 are MNHEY and SVGAGI. The V end was cut by 6 bases, the J end by 2 bases, with 14 bases between. The CDR3 extends over 15 amino acids. In DNA form, the CDR3 reads TGTGCCAGCAGCCTGCTCCTGAGCCCTGGAAACACCATATATTTT. Amino acid sequence: CASSLLLSPGNTIYF.

The sample holds a few counts of this clonotype. The chain uses TRBV2 and TRBJ2-7; 9 nucleotides align to TRBD2. CDR1 and CDR2 (germline): SNHLY, FYNNEI. This CDR3 is built from 14 residues. The V and J ends lost 7 bases and 6 bases, in that order; junction bases with no gene match: 10. CDR3 DNA sequence: TGTGCCAGCAAGGCGGGACTAGCAGGGGGCGAGCAGTACTTC. Its translation: CASKAGLAGGEQYF.

The V call is TRBV20-1, the J call TRBJ2-5; 8 bases align to TRBD2. The CDR3 extends over 16 amino acids. The germline gives CDR1 DFQATT, CDR2 SNEGSKA (reference sequence). After removal of 0 bases from V and 2 bases from J, the junction contained 8 bases not matched to a gene. The CDR3 region has the DNA TGCAGTGCTAGAGATTACGTAGCGGGGAGACAAGAGACCCAGTACTTC. This codes for CSARDYVAGRQETQYF.